The subject of this entry is one TCR beta chain. The antigen is unknown. Time point of the sample: week 23, last vaccination. The study gave 300 ug of mutant IDH1 20-mer peptide per vaccine dose, with topical imiquimod. This record belongs to a study of a mutant IDH1 vaccine in newly diagnosed glioma. Only in-frame clones appear in the TCRdb table, and some are missing; sequencing was by immunoSEQ multiplex PCR. The data hold almost 85,000 clones, with about 82% observed a single time. This specimen was PBMCs, taken from a glioma patient whose treatment included an IDH1 peptide vaccine. This TCR derives from a man younger than 40 with glioma. Some clones in this sample may be carry-over from other donors' samples.

The CDR3 DNA is TGTGCCAGTAGTATAGACAGGGGCCCCTACAATGAGCAGTTCTTC. This sequence encodes CASSIDRGPYNEQFF. The chain joins TRBV19 to TRBJ2-1; a possible D gene is TRBD1 (6 bases). V was pared by 0 bases and J by 2 bases, with 8 bases between. CDR3 length equals 15 residues. Germline CDR1 reads LNHDA; CDR2 reads SQIVND (reference sequence).